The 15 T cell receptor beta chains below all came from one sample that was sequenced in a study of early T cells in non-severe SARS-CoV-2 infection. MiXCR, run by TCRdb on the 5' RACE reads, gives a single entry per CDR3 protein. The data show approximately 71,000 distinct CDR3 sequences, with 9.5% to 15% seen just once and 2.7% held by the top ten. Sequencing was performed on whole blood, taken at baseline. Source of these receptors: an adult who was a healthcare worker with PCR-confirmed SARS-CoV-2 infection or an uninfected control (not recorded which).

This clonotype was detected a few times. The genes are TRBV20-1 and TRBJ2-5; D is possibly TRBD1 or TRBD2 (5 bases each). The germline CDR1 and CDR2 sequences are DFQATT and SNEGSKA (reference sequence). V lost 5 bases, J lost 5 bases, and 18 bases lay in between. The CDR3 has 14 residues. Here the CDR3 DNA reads TGCAGTGCTCATCCGGGACGGAGCACGGAGACCCAGTACTTC. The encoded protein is CSAHPGRSTETQYF.

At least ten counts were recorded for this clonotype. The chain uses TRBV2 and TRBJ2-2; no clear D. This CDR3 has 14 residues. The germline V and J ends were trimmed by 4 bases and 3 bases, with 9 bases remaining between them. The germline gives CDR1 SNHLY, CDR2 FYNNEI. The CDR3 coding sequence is TGTGCCAGCAGTGCTGAGTATTACACCGGGGAGCTGTTTTTT. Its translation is CASSAEYYTGELFF.

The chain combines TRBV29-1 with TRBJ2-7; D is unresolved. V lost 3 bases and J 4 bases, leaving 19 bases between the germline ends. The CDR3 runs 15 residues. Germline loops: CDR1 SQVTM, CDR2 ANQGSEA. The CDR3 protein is CSVEGAAVGAYEQYF. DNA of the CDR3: TGCAGCGTTGAGGGCGCGGCAGTCGGCGCGTACGAGCAGTACTTC.

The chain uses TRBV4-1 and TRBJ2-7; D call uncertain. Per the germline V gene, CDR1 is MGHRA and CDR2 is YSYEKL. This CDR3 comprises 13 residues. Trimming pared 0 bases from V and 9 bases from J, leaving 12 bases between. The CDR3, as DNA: TGCGCCAGCAGCCAAGATCAAGGGTTTGGGCAGTACTTC. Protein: CASSQDQGFGQYF.

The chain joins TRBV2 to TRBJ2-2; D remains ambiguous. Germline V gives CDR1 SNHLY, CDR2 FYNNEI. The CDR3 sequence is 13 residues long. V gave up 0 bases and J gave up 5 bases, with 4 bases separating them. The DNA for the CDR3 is TGTGCCAGCAGTGAAGCGGGGACCGGGGAGCTGTTTTTT. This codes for CASSEAGTGELFF.

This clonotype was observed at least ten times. CDR3 DNA sequence: TGTGCCAGCAGGCCGGGACTCCGGGGCGAGCAGTACTTC. Translated, it gives CASRPGLRGEQYF. V and J are TRBV7-2 and TRBJ2-7, with D tentatively TRBD2 (6 bases). Germline-derived CDR1 and CDR2 are SGHTA and FQGNSA. This CDR3 is built from 13 residues. V lost 6 bases, J lost 6 bases, and 15 bases lay in between.

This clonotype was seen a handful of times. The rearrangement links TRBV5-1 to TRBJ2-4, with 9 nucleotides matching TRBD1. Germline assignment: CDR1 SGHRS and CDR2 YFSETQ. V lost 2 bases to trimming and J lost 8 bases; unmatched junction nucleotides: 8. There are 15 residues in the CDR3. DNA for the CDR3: TGCGCCAGCAGCTTTCGGACAGGGGAAGTGGACATTCAGTACTTC. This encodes CASSFRTGEVDIQYF.

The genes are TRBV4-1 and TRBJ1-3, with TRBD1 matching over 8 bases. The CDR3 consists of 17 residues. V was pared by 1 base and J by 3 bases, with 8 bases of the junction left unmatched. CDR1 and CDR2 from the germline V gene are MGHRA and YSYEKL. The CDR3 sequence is CASSQGIQGAVGNTIYF. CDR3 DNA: TGCGCCAGCAGCCAAGGAATCCAGGGGGCGGTTGGAAACACCATATATTTT.

As DNA, the CDR3 is TGTGCCAGCGGTCACCGGGGACAGACCCAGTACTTC. Translating gives CASGHRGQTQYF. This sequence joins TRBV6-2 or TRBV6-3 and TRBJ2-5, with D perhaps being TRBD1 or TRBD2 (5 bases each). The CDR3 is made up of 12 amino acids. In germline, CDR1 is MNHEY, CDR2 SVGEGT. Trimming pared 8 bases from V and 6 bases from J, leaving 13 bases between.

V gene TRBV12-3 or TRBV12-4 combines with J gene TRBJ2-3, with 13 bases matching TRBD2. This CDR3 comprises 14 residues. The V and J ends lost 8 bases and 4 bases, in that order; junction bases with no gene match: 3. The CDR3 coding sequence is TGTGCCAGCGGGGGACTAGCGGGGCCAGATACGCAGTATTTT. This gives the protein CASGGLAGPDTQYF.

CDR3 in amino acids: CASSSGQGARTNEKLFF. In DNA form, the CDR3 reads TGTGCCAGCAGTTCGGGACAGGGGGCGAGGACTAATGAAAAACTGTTTTTT. The chain joins TRBV5-5 to TRBJ1-4; TRBD1 matches at 12 bases. The junction had 7 bases not matched to a gene; V was cut back by 5 bases and J by 2 bases. CDR3 size: 17 residues. Germline CDR1 and CDR2: SGHKS and YYEKEE (reference sequence).

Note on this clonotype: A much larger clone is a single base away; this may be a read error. CDR3 amino acids: CASSLSYNEQFF. The CDR3 DNA sequence: TGTGCCAGCAGCCTCTCCTACAATGAGCAGTTCTTC. The chain recombines TRBV7-9 with TRBJ2-1; the D is unclear. The CDR3 totals 12 residues. Germline V gene sequence: CDR1 SEHNR, CDR2 FQNEAQ (reference sequence). The V end lost 5 bases, the J end lost 0 bases, and 2 bases lay between the germline ends. The full variable domain, rest sourced from reference TRBV7-9 and TRBJ2-1, is DTGVSQNPRHKITKRGQNVTFRCDPISEHNRLYWYRQTLGQGPEFLTYFQNEAQLEKSRLLSDRFSAERPKGSFSTLEIQRTEQGDSAMYLCASSLSYNEQFFGPGTRLTVL.

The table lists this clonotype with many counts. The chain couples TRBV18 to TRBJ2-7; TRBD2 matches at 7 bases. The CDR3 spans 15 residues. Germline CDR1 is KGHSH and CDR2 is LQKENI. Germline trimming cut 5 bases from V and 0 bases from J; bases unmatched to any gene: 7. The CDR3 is CASSAREASSYEQYF. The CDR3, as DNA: TGTGCCAGCTCAGCACGGGAGGCTAGCTCCTACGAGCAGTACTTC.

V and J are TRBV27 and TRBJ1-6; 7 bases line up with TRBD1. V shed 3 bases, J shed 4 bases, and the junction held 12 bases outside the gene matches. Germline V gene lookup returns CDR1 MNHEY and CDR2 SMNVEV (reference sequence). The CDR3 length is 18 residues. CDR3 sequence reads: CASSLGTGVKGYNSPLHF. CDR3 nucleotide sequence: TGTGCCAGCAGTTTGGGAACAGGGGTAAAGGGGTATAATTCACCCCTCCACTTT.

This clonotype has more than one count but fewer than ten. The CDR3 is CASSQGNTEAFF. The CDR3 DNA reads TGTGCCAGCAGCCAAGGGAACACTGAAGCTTTCTTT. The genes are TRBV3-1 and TRBJ1-1; no clear D gene. V was clipped by 1 base and J by 1 base, with 1 base between them. The CDR3 length is 12 residues. Germline values: CDR1 LGHDT, CDR2 YNNKEL (reference sequence). The full variable domain, its missing parts supplied by reference TRBV3-1 and TRBJ1-1, is DTAVSQTPKYLVTQMGNDKSIKCEQNLGHDTMYWYKQDSKKFLKIMFSYNNKELIINETVPNRFSPKSPDKAHLNLHINSLELGDSAVYFCASSQGNTEAFFGQGTRLTVV.